This passage covers 16 T cell receptor beta chains from one sample sequenced in a study of metastatic and nonmetastatic thyroid tumors. Via MiXCR, TCRdb re-called the PCR reads. In the table there are about 40,000 clones, about 16% of which are singletons. Among the patients, none had received any treatment before thyroid surgery. Input material: blood. These receptor sequences come from a female donor with papillary thyroid cancer or a benign thyroid nodule (not recorded which). Some clones in this sample may be carry-over from other donors' samples.

This clone has a single count. J is TRBJ2-6 and V is TRBV4-2; D is unresolved. The germline V gene has CDR1 LGHNA and CDR2 YNFKEQ. The ends were cut back, 0 bases at V and 0 bases at J, with 9 bases in the middle. The CDR3 is 17 residues long. CDR3: CASSQERYGSGANVLTF. CDR3 coding DNA: TGTGCCAGCAGCCAAGAGAGGTACGGCTCTGGGGCCAACGTCCTGACTTTC.

This clone was found many times. Other DNA sequences of this sample code for an identical CDR3. The V gene is TRBV20-1, the J gene TRBJ2-1, with D possibly TRBD2 on 5 matching bases. The CDR3 has 14 amino acids. The germline V and J ends were trimmed by 1 base and 3 bases, with 10 bases remaining between them. The V gene's germline CDR1 is DFQATT and CDR2 SNEGSKA (reference sequence). CDR3 DNA: TGCAGTGCTAGAGGTCTAGCTAGCTACAATGAGCAGTTCTTC. This translates into CSARGLASYNEQFF.

This clone occurred many times. The chain recombines TRBV25-1 with TRBJ2-3, with 11 bases lining up with TRBD2. V dropped 3 bases and J dropped 2; count of bases not matched to a gene: 7. The CDR3 is made up of 17 amino acids. CDR1 and CDR2 from the germline V gene are MGHDK and SYGVNS. The CDR3 DNA reads TGTGCCAGCAGTGATCCATCGACTAGCGGGGTCACAGATACGCAGTATTTT. This sequence encodes CASSDPSTSGVTDTQYF.

This clone was recorded at least ten times. The chain uses TRBV6-2 or TRBV6-3 and TRBJ1-2; D remains ambiguous. The CDR3 extends over 14 amino acids. V dropped 3 bases and J dropped 4 bases, with 12 bases sitting between them. Germline V CDR1 and CDR2: MNHEY, SVGEGT. The CDR3 bases are TGTGCCAGCAGTTATTTGATGAAGGCCTATGGCTACACCTTC. Translation: CASSYLMKAYGYTF.

The table lists this clone with many counts. An end of the junction differs from the germline gene, which may be a read error. This CDR3 is also generated by other DNA sequences in the sample. The chain combines TRBV7-9 with TRBJ1-2; D is perhaps TRBD1 (6 bases). Germline V lookup: CDR1 SEHNR, CDR2 FQNEAQ (reference sequence). This CDR3 comprises 13 residues. CDR3 bases: TGTGCCAGCAGTACCTCCGGGACAAATGGCTACACTTTC. This translates into CASSTSGTNGYTF.

The J gene is TRBJ1-4, the V gene TRBV6-1; unclear D gene. Germline V gene data show CDR1 as MNHNS and CDR2 as SASEGT. CDR3 length equals 17 residues. V was clipped by 7 bases and J by 8 bases, with 26 bases between them. CDR3 DNA: TGTGCCAGCAATTCGGGTCCGGGGTACACTGGTAACGAAAAACTGTTTTTT. This sequence encodes CASNSGPGYTGNEKLFF.

This clone has a count of ten or more. The V call is TRBV5-1, the J call TRBJ1-2; D gene unclear. The V end was cut by 5 bases, the J end by 3 bases, with 11 bases between. Germline V CDR1 and CDR2: SGHRS, YFSETQ. The CDR3 has 13 amino acids. CDR3 coding DNA: TGCGCCAGCAGTCCGGACGGAGACTATGGCTACACCTTC. Translation: CASSPDGDYGYTF.

Many counts were recorded for this clone. The J gene is TRBJ1-5, the V gene TRBV5-1; the D gene is possibly TRBD1 (5 bases). The CDR3 loop spans 14 amino acids. The germline V gene has CDR1 SGHRS and CDR2 YFSETQ. Between the trimmed V and J ends, which lost 4 bases and 1 base, there was a span of 9 bases. The CDR3 sequence is CASSQGSSNQPQHF. CDR3 DNA: TGCGCCAGCAGCCAGGGTTCCAGCAATCAGCCCCAGCATTTT.

This clone is labeled as medium-sized. CDR3: CASSSRQEWTEAFF. The CDR3 nucleotides are TGTGCCAGCAGCTCCAGACAGGAATGGACTGAAGCTTTCTTT. V and J are TRBV5-8 and TRBJ1-1; TRBD1 is a possible D gene (6 bases). CDR1 SGHTS and CDR2 YDEGEE come from the germline V gene. The V and J ends lost 3 bases and 5 bases respectively, with 14 bases between them. The CDR3 totals 14 residues.

This clone has at least ten counts. This chain connects TRBV2 to TRBJ2-2, with a weak D call TRBD1 (6 bases). Germline CDR1 and CDR2: SNHLY and FYNNEI. Trimming left V 2 bases short and J 5 bases short, with 9 bases between. The CDR3 has 14 residues. CDR3 sequence: CASSEQDSTGELFF. CDR3 sequence (DNA): TGTGCCAGCAGTGAACAGGACAGTACCGGGGAGCTGTTTTTT.

This clone was seen at least ten times. The chain employs TRBV19 and TRBJ1-2, with a weak D call TRBD1 (6 bases). This CDR3 region has 14 residues. Per germline, CDR1 LNHDA and CDR2 SQIVND (reference sequence). With 2 bases removed from V and 7 bases from J, the gap between germline ends came to 14 bases. This CDR3 is CASSIIPGESGYTF. Here the CDR3 DNA reads TGTGCCAGTAGTATAATCCCAGGGGAAAGTGGCTACACCTTC.

This clone was seen repeatedly, ten times or more. The chain carries TRBV5-1 and TRBJ2-2; possible D gene TRBD1, 5 bases. Trimming pared 5 bases from V and 4 bases from J, leaving 15 bases between. Per germline, CDR1 SGHRS and CDR2 YFSETQ. CDR3 length: 15 residues. The CDR3: CASRVQESLTGELFF. The CDR3 bases are TGCGCCAGCAGGGTACAGGAATCTCTCACCGGGGAGCTGTTTTTT.

This clone was counted many times. The chain links TRBV9 to TRBJ2-3; maybe TRBD2 (7 bases). The CDR3 extends over 15 amino acids. The V gene's germline CDR1 is SGDLS and CDR2 YYNGEE. V lost 0 bases and J 5 bases, leaving 13 bases between the germline ends. The DNA of the CDR3 is TGTGCCAGCAGCGTAGACGGGGGGCATAGAGATACGCAGTATTTT. This translates into CASSVDGGHRDTQYF. The variable domain in full, with the rest retrieved from reference TRBV9 and TRBJ2-3, is DSGVTQTPKHLITATGQRVTLRCSPRSGDLSVYWYQQSLDQGLQFLIQYYNGEERAKGNILERFSAQQFPDLHSELNLSSLELGDSALYFCASSVDGGHRDTQYFGPGTRLTVL.

This clone showed up many times. This chain uses TRBV2 with TRBJ1-1; possible D gene TRBD1, 6 bases. Germline-derived CDR1 and CDR2 are SNHLY and FYNNEI. V was pared by 7 bases and J by 6 bases, with 15 bases between. The CDR3 is 13 residues long. The CDR3 nucleotides read TGTGCCAGCACCGATGACAGGATTGCTGAAGCTTTCTTT. Its translation is CASTDDRIAEAFF.

This clone occurred many times. The chain recombines TRBV5-6 with TRBJ1-5; D gene ambiguous. Germline V gene data show CDR1 as SGHDT and CDR2 as YYEEEE. The CDR3 has 14 residues. Trimming removed 3 bases at V and 0 bases at J, with 7 bases between. CDR3: CASSSWSSNQPQHF. CDR3 nucleotide sequence: TGTGCCAGCAGCTCCTGGAGTAGCAATCAGCCCCAGCATTTT.

Ten or more counts support this clone. V and J are TRBV28 and TRBJ1-1; D call uncertain. Trimming stripped 3 bases from V and 1 base from J, with 6 bases between. The CDR3 spans 13 residues. Germline loops: CDR1 MDHEN, CDR2 SYDVKM. CDR3 amino acids: CASSLGRNTEAFF. The CDR3 nucleotides are TGTGCCAGCAGTTTGGGGAGGAACACTGAAGCTTTCTTT.